The rows below give T cell receptor beta chains drawn from one sample of a study of control samples from healthy donors and cancer patients. The repertoire was sequenced with immunoSEQ multiplex PCR; TCRdb's copy has only in-frame clones and lacks some. In the table there are 90,000 to 110,000 clones, 80% to 90% of which are singletons. The sample consisted of blood. The receptors were gathered from a woman aged 45-60 years in good health. Each CDR3 is given with its conserved first and last residue. The D gene is left open where the match is weak. Rows may omit the clone size; those that give it use once, few, many or a size class.

v_gene,j_gene,abundance,d_gene,CDR3aa,CDR3nt
TRBV7-2,TRBJ1-2,NA,NA,CASSLAGGFVGGDKAGYTF,TGTGCCAGCAGCTTAGCGGGTGGGTTTGTTGGGGGAGATAAGGCTGGCTACACCTTC
TRBV7-2,TRBJ2-1,NA,TRBD2,CASTGLDRNEQFF,TGTGCCAGCACCGGACTAGATCGGAATGAGCAGTTCTTC
TRBV6-4,TRBJ2-3,NA,NA,CASSPGRTDTQYF,TGTGCCAGCAGCCCCGGACGCACAGATACGCAGTATTTT
TRBV6-5,TRBJ2-5,NA,TRBD2,CATQGWTSEETQYF,TGTGCCACCCAAGGCTGGACTAGCGAAGAGACCCAGTACTTC
TRBV30,TRBJ2-7,once,TRBD1,CAWDRGSSYEQYF,TGTGCCTGGGACAGGGGGAGTTCCTACGAGCAGTACTTC
TRBV6-2/TRBV6-3,TRBJ1-1,NA,TRBD1,CASSYSSRGLTEAFF,TGTGCCAGCAGTTACTCGAGCAGGGGGCTTACTGAAGCTTTCTTT
TRBV9,TRBJ1-6,NA,NA,CASSVGLQGSPLHF,TGTGCCAGCAGCGTAGGCCTACAGGGTTCACCCCTCCACTTT
TRBV18,TRBJ2-2,NA,TRBD2,CASSLRRASGEPGELFF,TGTGCCAGCTCACTTCGCCGGGCTAGCGGGGAACCCGGGGAGCTGTTTTTT
TRBV29-1,TRBJ2-3,NA,NA,CSKLVADTQYF,TGCAGTAAACTAGTAGCAGATACGCAGTATTTT
TRBV4-3,TRBJ1-6,NA,NA,CASSQDSDSPLHF,TGCGCCAGCAGCCAAGATTCGGATTCACCCCTCCACTTT
TRBV11-2,TRBJ1-6,NA,NA,CASSFNGSPLHF,TGTGCCAGCAGCTTTAATGGATCACCCCTCCACTTT
TRBV11-2,TRBJ2-3,NA,NA,CASSLGVAAGDTQYF,TGTGCCAGCAGCTTAGGGGTCGCGGCGGGAGATACGCAGTATTTT
TRBV7-2,TRBJ2-5,NA,NA,CASSYGQLGETQYF,TGTGCCAGCAGCTACGGACAGTTGGGGGAGACCCAGTACTTC
TRBV18,TRBJ2-2,once,NA,CASSPGDRINTGELFF,TGTGCCAGCTCACCAGGAGACAGGATAAACACCGGGGAGCTGTTTTTT
TRBV7-2,TRBJ1-5,NA,NA,CASSLETGPGQPQHF,TGTGCCAGCAGCTTAGAAACAGGGCCGGGACAGCCCCAGCATTTT
TRBV5-1,TRBJ1-2,NA,NA,CASSLDGGGYTF,TGCGCCAGCAGCTTGGACGGGGGTGGCTACACCTTC
TRBV27,TRBJ2-7,NA,TRBD2,CASSLMGGIDYEQYF,TGTGCCAGCAGTTTAATGGGAGGGATCGATTACGAGCAGTACTTC
TRBV7-8,TRBJ1-6,NA,NA,CASSGAGGGNSPLHF,TGTGCCAGCAGCGGAGCCGGGGGTGGGAATTCACCCCTCCACTTT
TRBV7-2,TRBJ2-2,NA,NA,CASSLHGGSELFF,TGTGCCAGCAGCTTACACGGGGGATCGGAGCTGTTTTTT
TRBV3-1/TRBV3-2,TRBJ2-3,NA,NA,CASKGVNTDTQYF,TGTGCCAGCAAGGGGGTAAACACAGATACGCAGTATTTT
TRBV9,TRBJ2-3,NA,NA,CASSFGTGDTQYF,TGTGCCAGCAGCTTTGGGACCGGGGATACGCAGTATTTT
TRBV10-3,TRBJ1-2,few,TRBD1,CAIATADRVNYGYTF,TGTGCCATCGCTACAGCCGACAGGGTAAACTATGGCTACACCTTC
TRBV19,TRBJ2-7,NA,NA,CASSRAGTDYEQYF,TGTGCCAGTAGTCGCGCAGGTACGGACTACGAGCAGTACTTC
TRBV2,TRBJ1-6,NA,NA,CASRYRNTYNSPLHF,TGTGCCAGCAGGTACAGAAATACCTATAATTCACCCCTCCACTTT
TRBV28,TRBJ1-1,NA,TRBD1,CASSFPAGTGLNTEAFF,TGTGCCAGCAGTTTCCCCGCCGGGACAGGGTTGAACACTGAAGCTTTCTTT
TRBV7-6,TRBJ2-1,few,TRBD2,CASSLRGASGRNEQFF,TGTGCCAGCAGCTTAAGGGGCGCTAGCGGGAGAAATGAGCAGTTCTTC
TRBV6-2/TRBV6-3,TRBJ1-5,NA,NA,CASSRTVGNQPQHF,TGTGCCAGCAGCAGGACAGTCGGCAATCAGCCCCAGCATTTT
TRBV19,TRBJ2-5,once,NA,CASSIRETQYF,TGTGCCAGTAGTATTAGAGAGACCCAGTACTTC
TRBV6-5,TRBJ2-4,NA,NA,CASRSTATKNIQYF,TGTGCCAGCAGATCGACAGCCACCAAAAACATTCAGTACTTC
TRBV11-3,TRBJ2-5,NA,TRBD2,CASSPTSGAETQYF,TGTGCCAGCAGCCCGACTAGCGGAGCAGAGACCCAGTACTTC
TRBV28,TRBJ1-4,once,NA,CASSPPLTGAEKLFF,TGTGCCAGCAGTCCTCCCTTGACCGGAGCTGAAAAACTGTTTTTT
TRBV19,TRBJ1-1,NA,NA,CASSISGRTEAFF,TGTGCCAGTAGTATCTCGGGACGTACTGAAGCTTTCTTT
TRBV19,TRBJ1-5,NA,NA,CASSAVLDQPQHF,TGTGCCAGTAGTGCAGTTCTGGATCAGCCCCAGCATTTT
TRBV2,TRBJ1-3,NA,TRBD1,CASSEGRDRGRGNTIYF,TGTGCCAGCAGTGAAGGAAGGGACAGGGGCCGGGGAAACACCATATATTTT
TRBV28,TRBJ2-7,NA,TRBD1,CASSLDGQGVREQYF,TGTGCCAGCAGTTTAGATGGACAGGGAGTGAGGGAGCAGTACTTC
TRBV19,TRBJ2-7,NA,NA,CASSWGSSYEQYF,TGTGCCAGTAGTTGGGGCAGCTCCTACGAGCAGTACTTC
TRBV4-3,TRBJ2-7,NA,NA,CASSQGHEQYF,TGCGCCAGCAGCCAAGGACACGAGCAGTACTTC